These 22 T cell receptor beta chains were all obtained from the same sample, sequenced in a study of blood T cells in healthy people across ages. A second about 6 to 11 cycle PCR used barcoded and J-beta primers. TCRdb re-derived calls from the 5' RACE reads in MiXCR, one entry per CDR3 protein. The sample records 1.4 million to 1.5 million distinct CDR3 sequences, about 43% being singletons. Sample: blood. The receptor set was obtained from a woman aged 18-30 years in good health.

In DNA, the CDR3 is TGTGCCAGCAGCCCCCGGGACGGACGATTGAATGAGCAGTTCTTC. Protein product: CASSPRDGRLNEQFF. This chain connects TRBV27 to TRBJ2-1, with D possibly being TRBD1 or TRBD2 (5 bases each). The germline V gene encodes CDR1 MNHEY and CDR2 SMNVEV (reference sequence). V lost 6 bases, J lost 7 bases, and 19 bases lay in between. CDR3 length equals 15 residues.

This clonotype showed up just a few times. J is TRBJ1-4 and V is TRBV28; the D is unclear. This CDR3 contains 13 residues. V was clipped by 5 bases and J by 12 bases, with 16 bases between them. Germline CDR1 is MDHEN and CDR2 is SYDVKM. The CDR3 loop reads CASSVDPPQELFF. CDR3 DNA: TGTGCCAGCAGTGTAGATCCGCCGCAGGAACTGTTTTTT.

This chain uses TRBV12-3 or TRBV12-4 with TRBJ2-7; TRBD2 matches at 15 bases. V was pared by 7 bases and J by 7 bases, with 11 bases of the junction left unmatched. The CDR3 is 16 amino acids. CDR3: CASTLGTSGRHNEQYF. DNA of the CDR3: TGTGCCAGCACCTTGGGGACTAGCGGGAGGCACAATGAGCAGTACTTC.

This sequence joins TRBV2 and TRBJ2-5; a weak D match, TRBD2 (6 bases). The ends were cut back, 8 bases at V and 4 bases at J, with 23 bases in the middle. The CDR3 extends over 16 amino acids. Germline CDR1 is SNHLY and CDR2 is FYNNEI. CDR3 loop: CASEGLGAGRGETQYF. As DNA, the CDR3 is TGTGCCAGCGAGGGTTTGGGCGCGGGGCGTGGAGAGACCCAGTACTTC.

This clonotype has more than one count but fewer than ten. The chain uses TRBV3-1 and TRBJ2-5; the match to TRBD2 covers 10 bases. This CDR3 spans 16 amino acids. Germline-derived CDR1 and CDR2 are LGHDT and YNNKEL (reference sequence). V lost 6 bases to trimming and J lost 4 bases; unmatched junction nucleotides: 11. The CDR3 bases are TGTGCCAGCAGTCCGATTACTAGCGGGGTTAGAGAGACCCAGTACTTC. Translating it yields CASSPITSGVRETQYF.

V is TRBV6-1 and J is TRBJ2-7; D is perhaps TRBD1 (6 bases). The germline V and J ends were trimmed by 5 bases and 6 bases, with 14 bases remaining between them. The CDR3 is 13 residues long. In germline, CDR1 is MNHNS, CDR2 SASEGT. In DNA, the CDR3 is TGTGCCAGCAGTCCCAGGGGAATTAGCGAGCAGTACTTC. As protein: CASSPRGISEQYF.

This clonotype was seen a handful of times. The chain links TRBV4-1 to TRBJ1-1; D remains ambiguous. Germline V lookup: CDR1 MGHRA, CDR2 YSYEKL. V was trimmed by 0 bases and J by 4 bases, leaving 15 bases between them. The CDR3 loop spans 16 amino acids. The CDR3 reads CASSQDMLGLGTEAFF. The CDR3 DNA is TGCGCCAGCAGCCAAGATATGCTCGGATTAGGCACTGAAGCTTTCTTT.

As for this clonotype: A much larger clonotype is one base distant, so this may be a read error. This sequence joins TRBV29-1 and TRBJ2-3; D tentatively fits TRBD1 or TRBD2 (5 bases each). The CDR3 has 14 residues. The germline V gene encodes CDR1 SQVTM and CDR2 ANQGSEA. Trimming left V 3 bases short and J 7 bases short, with 17 bases between. CDR3 region: CSVDGTDRTNTQYF. The CDR3 bases are TGCAGCGTTGACGGGACGGATCGAACAAATACGCAGTATTTT.

V gene TRBV6-1 combines with J gene TRBJ1-2; D call uncertain. The V gene lost 1 base and the J gene lost 3 bases, with 9 bases spanning the gap. This CDR3 spans 14 amino acids. Germline CDR1 reads MNHNS; CDR2 reads SASEGT. The CDR3 nucleotides are TGTGCCAGCAGTGAAGTTAACACAGACTATGGCTACACCTTC. As protein: CASSEVNTDYGYTF.

This chain links TRBV2 with TRBJ2-3; a possible D gene is TRBD2 (6 bases). CDR1 and CDR2 (germline): SNHLY, FYNNEI. Trimming cost V 3 bases and J 0 bases, with 28 bases left between them. The CDR3 is made up of 21 amino acids. The CDR3, as DNA: TGTGCCAGCAGTGACCCCTCCTGGGGAGCGGACTACCGTATTAGCACAGATACGCAGTATTTT. This codes for CASSDPSWGADYRISTDTQYF.

This chain links TRBV20-1 with TRBJ2-3; D possibly corresponds to TRBD2 (5 bases). This CDR3 contains 13 residues. V shed 6 bases and J shed 5 bases, with 15 bases lying between them. The germline V gene encodes CDR1 DFQATT and CDR2 SNEGSKA (reference sequence). The CDR3 protein is CSADSWRKDTQYF. CDR3 DNA: TGCAGTGCGGATAGCTGGAGGAAAGATACGCAGTATTTT.

This clonotype was observed a handful of times. The rearrangement joins TRBV7-8 to TRBJ2-1; 8 nucleotides agree with TRBD2. Germline lookup yields CDR1 SGHVS and CDR2 FQNEAQ. Trimming removed 5 bases from V and 7 bases from J; junction bases left unmatched: 10. This CDR3 is 15 amino acids long. The chain's CDR3 is CASSPSGTRWNEQFF. The CDR3, as DNA: TGTGCCAGCAGCCCCTCCGGGACTAGGTGGAATGAGCAGTTCTTC.

CDR3 protein: CASSLKSGSYEQYF. CDR3 sequence (DNA): TGTGCCAGCAGTCTCAAGAGCGGGAGTTACGAGCAGTACTTC. The gene calls are TRBV12-3 or TRBV12-4 and TRBJ2-7; 8 nucleotides align to TRBD2. This CDR3 spans 14 amino acids. J lost 4 bases, V lost 5 bases, and 7 bases had no gene match.

The chain couples TRBV20-1 to TRBJ2-5; 7 bases map to TRBD2. CDR1 is DFQATT and CDR2 is SNEGSKA in the germline V gene (reference sequence). This CDR3 contains 14 residues. J gave up 11 bases and V 3 bases, and 15 bases lay outside the gene matches. The CDR3 DNA reads TGCAGTGCTAGGGGGCGGGGGACCCACAATGAGCAGTACTTC. Its translation is CSARGRGTHNEQYF.

This chain connects TRBV10-1 to TRBJ2-7; tentative D call: TRBD1 (6 bases). Germline V CDR1 and CDR2: WNHNN, SYGVQD (reference sequence). This CDR3 is built from 15 residues. V lost 5 bases and J lost 0, with 14 bases in between. CDR3 amino acids: CASSTGNPSSYEQYF. Here the CDR3 DNA reads TGCGCCAGCAGTACAGGGAACCCTAGCTCCTACGAGCAGTACTTC.

This clonotype was observed a handful of times. The chain links TRBV28 to TRBJ2-7; D is undetermined. The CDR3 has 13 amino acids. Between the trimmed V and J ends, which lost 4 bases and 6 bases, there was a span of 13 bases. Germline-derived CDR1 and CDR2 are MDHEN and SYDVKM. The CDR3 nucleotides are TGTGCCAGCAGTTACAATCTAGGCGTCGAGCAGTACTTC. The encoded protein is CASSYNLGVEQYF.

Remarks on this clonotype: The junction departs from germline at one end; a sequencing error may be responsible. The CDR3 here is CASSVGGVTKAFF. The CDR3 DNA is TGTGCCAGCAGCGTGGGAGGGGTCACTAAAGCTTTCTTT. The rearrangement links TRBV7-9 to TRBJ1-1; TRBD1 is a possible D gene (5 bases). This CDR3 is built from 13 residues. CDR1 and CDR2 (germline): SEHNR, FQNEAQ (reference sequence).

The chain employs TRBV28 and TRBJ2-5, with D possibly TRBD2 on 5 matching bases. Germline CDR1 MDHEN, CDR2 SYDVKM. V gave up 3 bases and J gave up 11 bases, with 25 bases separating them. The CDR3 is made up of 16 amino acids. The CDR3 reads CASSLWVGSSGNEQYF. The CDR3 coding sequence is TGTGCCAGCAGTTTGTGGGTGGGGTCGTCGGGGAATGAGCAGTACTTC.

This clonotype was detected a few times. The CDR3: CSAASQGGLSNQPQHF. CDR3 DNA: TGCAGTGCCGCCAGCCAGGGGGGGCTAAGCAATCAGCCCCAGCATTTT. The chain employs TRBV20-1 and TRBJ1-5, with 7 bases aligning to TRBD1. Germline CDR1 and CDR2: DFQATT and SNEGSKA (reference sequence). The CDR3 sequence is 16 residues long. With V trimmed by 6 bases and J by 1 base, 12 bases remained unmatched.

V gene TRBV6-5 combines with J gene TRBJ2-1, with D possibly TRBD2 on 6 matching bases. Germline V gives CDR1 MNHEY, CDR2 SVGAGI. V lost 6 bases and J 8 bases, leaving 20 bases between the germline ends. This CDR3 is 15 amino acids long. CDR3 coding DNA: TGTGCCAGCAGCCAAACTAGCCCTGGTTTTTATGAGCAGTTCTTC. It is translated as CASSQTSPGFYEQFF.

This clonotype was seen more than once but under ten times. The V call is TRBV3-1, the J call TRBJ2-5; D may be TRBD1 or TRBD2 (5 bases each). Germline V gene data show CDR1 as LGHDT and CDR2 as YNNKEL (reference sequence). The V and J ends lost 3 bases and 4 bases respectively, with 12 bases between them. CDR3 length: 14 amino acids. The chain's CDR3 is CASSQSLGGETQYF. Here the CDR3 DNA reads TGTGCCAGCAGCCAGAGCCTTGGGGGAGAGACCCAGTACTTC.

CDR3 nucleotide sequence: TGCAGCGTTGAAGAGGATCTTAGCGGCTACGAGCAGTACTTC. This codes for CSVEEDLSGYEQYF. J is TRBJ2-4 and V is TRBV29-1; D might be TRBD2 (6 bases). TRBJ2-7 matches the DNA end more closely, so the J call is doubtful. CDR3 size: 14 residues. Germline CDR1 SQVTM, CDR2 ANQGSEA.